Below, 24 T cell receptor beta chains from the same sample are listed, as sequenced in a study of blood T cell repertoires in COVID-19. This table comes from immunoSEQ multiplex PCR, and its TCRdb copy is limited to in-frame clones, with some not included. The sample includes roughly 190,000 clones, roughly 82% seen only once; the top ten take around 8%. The sample taken for sequencing was peripheral blood. These receptor sequences come from a woman aged 55-75 years with COVID-19, enrolled during active disease.

This clone has only a few counts. The chain carries TRBV15 and TRBJ2-7; D gene uncertain. The CDR3 totals 17 residues. Germline CDR1 is LNHNV and CDR2 is YYDKDF (reference sequence). Trimming took off 1 base at V and 0 bases at J, with 16 bases between the two ends. CDR3 nucleotide sequence: TGTGCCACCAGCAGAGGGAACCCTGCGCGGTCCTCCTACGAGCAGTACGTC. Translating gives CATSRGNPARSSYEQYV.

The rearrangement joins TRBV5-5 to TRBJ1-2, with D possibly being TRBD1 (6 bases). The V end lost 4 bases, the J end lost 5 bases, and 12 bases lay between the germline ends. Germline V gene data show CDR1 as SGHKS and CDR2 as YYEKEE (reference sequence). CDR3 length: 13 residues. The CDR3 loop is CASSNRAGYGYTF. As DNA, the CDR3 is TGTGCCAGCAGCAACAGGGCCGGTTATGGCTACACCTTC.

This clone appeared a single time. V is TRBV19 and J is TRBJ2-5; 12 bases are shared with TRBD2. The CDR3 runs 16 residues. V lost 3 bases, J lost 1 base, and 3 bases stayed unmatched. Germline V gene data show CDR1 as LNHDA and CDR2 as SQIVND (reference sequence). This CDR3 is CASSIRTSGIQETQYF. In DNA form, the CDR3 reads TGTGCCAGTAGTATCCGGACTAGCGGGATCCAAGAGACCCAGTACTTC.

The J gene is TRBJ2-5, the V gene TRBV1; the table's D gene call, TRBD1, was not cross checked with the DNA. TRBV1 corresponds to a pseudogene. The CDR3 is made up of 16 amino acids. CDR3 DNA: TGCACCAGCAGCCGGGGATTTACAGGGGAGGCAGAGACCCAGTACTTC. The encoded protein is CTSSRGFTGEAETQYF.

This chain uses TRBV5-1 with TRBJ2-7; D possibly corresponds to TRBD1 (5 bases). V lost 3 bases and J 3 bases, leaving 10 bases between the germline ends. CDR1 is SGHRS, CDR2 YFSETQ, per germline. The CDR3 spans 13 residues. The CDR3 loop is CASSSGDSYEQYV. CDR3 DNA: TGCGCCAGCAGCTCAGGCGACAGCTACGAGCAGTACGTC.

CDR3 in amino acids: CASSQDHGGRTDTQYF. For the CDR3, the DNA is TGCGCCAGCAGCCAAGATCACGGGGGGAGGACAGATACGCAGTATTTT. This chain connects TRBV4-3 to TRBJ2-3; 7 bases align to TRBD2. CDR3 size: 16 residues. Germline CDR1 and CDR2: LGHNA and YSLEER. Trimming cost V 0 bases and J 3 bases; bases outside gene matches: 6.

The chain employs TRBV6-5 and TRBJ2-7, with D possibly TRBD1 on 6 matching bases. The germline CDR1 and CDR2 sequences are MNHEY and SVGAGI. Trimming took off 2 bases at V and 4 bases at J, with 12 bases between the two ends. This CDR3 region has 14 residues. CDR3 nucleotide sequence: TGTGCCAGCAGTTACCGCAGGGGTTCGTACGAGCAGTACGTC. Encoded protein: CASSYRRGSYEQYV.

This rearrangement joins TRBV7-8 to TRBJ1-5; 7 bases fit TRBD1. V gave up 5 bases and J gave up 1 base; unmatched junction bases: 5. The CDR3 runs 15 residues. Germline assignment: CDR1 SGHVS and CDR2 FQNEAQ. For the CDR3, the DNA is TGTGCCAGCAGCCTCGAGGGGGCGAGCAATCAGCCCCAGCATTTT. Translated: CASSLEGASNQPQHF. The variable domain in full, completed from reference TRBV7-8 and TRBJ1-5, reads GAGVSQSPRYKVAKRGQDVALRCDPISGHVSLFWYQQALGQGPEFLTYFQNEAQLDKSGLPSDRFFAERPEGSVSTLKIQRTQQEDSAVYLCASSLEGASNQPQHFGDGTRLSIL.

The V and J genes are TRBV29-1 and TRBJ1-1; D is ambiguous. CDR1 is SQVTM, CDR2 ANQGSEA, per germline. Trimming cost V 5 bases and J 7 bases, with 14 bases left between them. This CDR3 is built from 12 residues. The CDR3 region has the DNA TGCAGCGTTACCAATGTTGGCCTTGAAGCTTTCTTT. Amino acid sequence: CSVTNVGLEAFF.

This clone appeared a single time. The DNA of the CDR3 is TGTGCCAGCAGTCCAACGTTATTACAGGGCCAGCCCCAGCATTTT. It translates to CASSPTLLQGQPQHF. This rearrangement joins TRBV6-5 to TRBJ1-5; a possible D gene is TRBD1 (6 bases). This CDR3 spans 15 amino acids. Looked up from germline, CDR1 is MNHEY and CDR2 is SVGAGI. The V gene lost 5 bases and the J gene lost 7 bases, with 18 bases spanning the gap.

The chain couples TRBV5-1 to TRBJ2-1; possibly TRBD1 for D (5 bases). The germline CDR1 and CDR2 sequences are SGHRS and YFSETQ. There are 14 residues in the CDR3. The V end lost 1 base, the J end lost 10 bases, and 15 bases lay between the germline ends. Written as DNA, the CDR3 is TGCGCCAGCAGCTTGCAGAATAAACCAGGGGAGCAGTTCTTC. It specifies CASSLQNKPGEQFF.

At least ten counts were recorded for this clone. The gene calls are TRBV19 and TRBJ1-3; D not certain. V lost 7 bases, J lost 4 bases, and 11 bases lay in between. This CDR3 has 13 residues. Germline lookup yields CDR1 LNHDA and CDR2 SQIVND (reference sequence). The CDR3 here is CASTPVLGNTIYF. The DNA for the CDR3 is TGTGCCAGTACACCGGTCCTCGGAAACACCATATATTTT.

The chain is built from TRBV5-6 and TRBJ2-3; 15 bases map to TRBD2. The CDR3 contains 17 residues. Looked up from germline, CDR1 is SGHDT and CDR2 is YYEEEE. V was clipped by 5 bases and J by 4 bases; unmatched bases: 8. The CDR3 loop is CASRRPGLAGGPDTQYF. The CDR3 nucleotides read TGTGCCAGCAGGAGACCGGGACTAGCGGGAGGCCCAGATACGCAGTATTTT.

The chain has TRBV10-3 and TRBJ1-2; D perhaps matches TRBD1 (5 bases). This CDR3 has 13 amino acids. The germline CDR1 and CDR2 sequences are ENHRY and SYGVKD. V was pared by 0 bases and J by 5 bases, with 7 bases between. CDR3 bases: TGTGCCATCAGTGAGTCCGACAGATATGGCTACACCTTC. This translates into CAISESDRYGYTF.

The chain links TRBV6-5 to TRBJ2-2, with 7 bases lining up with TRBD1. V lost 4 bases and J lost 6; bases outside the gene matches: 8. From germline, CDR1 is MNHEY and CDR2 SVGAGI. The CDR3 runs 15 residues. CDR3: CASSSGQLGAGELFF. The CDR3 nucleotides are TGTGCCAGCAGTTCGGGACAGCTGGGCGCCGGGGAGCTGTTTTTT.

The gene calls are TRBV5-4 and TRBJ2-5; possible D gene TRBD1, 5 bases. Trimming removed 1 base from V and 5 bases from J, with 12 bases in between. This CDR3 spans 14 amino acids. The germline V gene has CDR1 SGHNT and CDR2 YYREEE (reference sequence). CDR3 sequence: CASSLRGYRETQYF. The CDR3 region has the DNA TGTGCCAGCAGCTTGAGGGGTTATAGGGAGACCCAGTACTTC.

The V and J genes are TRBV3-1 (or the pseudogene TRBV3-2) and TRBJ1-5; D is unclear. This CDR3 is 13 amino acids long. V lost 4 bases, J lost 5 bases, and 9 bases lay in between. Germline CDR1 is LGHDT and CDR2 is YNNKEL (reference sequence). The CDR3 region is CASSPRGDQPQHF. Written as DNA, the CDR3 is TGTGCCAGCAGCCCCCGCGGTGATCAGCCCCAGCATTTT.

A single count supports this clone. The rearrangement uses TRBV3-1 (or the pseudogene TRBV3-2) and TRBJ1-2, with D possibly being TRBD1 (5 bases). The CDR3 runs 15 residues. V lost 7 bases to trimming and J lost 2 bases, with 17 bases between them. Germline V lookup: CDR1 LGHDT, CDR2 YNNKEL (reference sequence). The CDR3 protein is CASTPSWAGNYGYTF. The DNA for the CDR3 is TGTGCCAGCACCCCGAGTTGGGCAGGGAACTATGGCTACACCTTC.

This clone was counted once. The gene calls are TRBV11-3 and TRBJ1-6; D remains ambiguous. Germline CDR1 is SGHNT and CDR2 is YENEEA. The V gene lost 5 bases and the J gene lost 7 bases, with 9 bases spanning the gap. The CDR3 length is 13 residues. The CDR3 DNA sequence: TGTGCCAGCAGCCAGCGGAGGAATTCACCCCTCCACTTT. Protein sequence: CASSQRRNSPLHF. Full variable domain (remainder filled in from reference TRBV11-3 and TRBJ1-6): EAGVVQSPRYKIIEKKQPVAFWCNPISGHNTLYWYLQNLGQGPELLIRYENEEAVDDSQLPKDRFSAERLKGVDSTLKIQPAELGDSAVYLCASSQRRNSPLHFGNGTRLTVT.

This chain links TRBV11-3 with TRBJ1-2, with D hard to call. The germline CDR1 and CDR2 sequences are SGHNT and YENEEA. The CDR3 consists of 10 residues. With 5 bases removed from V and 8 bases from J, the gap between germline ends came to 6 bases. CDR3 amino acids: CASSRVGYTF. The CDR3 DNA reads TGTGCCAGCAGCCGGGTCGGCTACACCTTC.

This rearrangement joins TRBV6-2 or TRBV6-3 to TRBJ2-1, with TRBD2 matching 13 bases. This CDR3 is built from 15 residues. Per the germline V gene, CDR1 is MNHEY and CDR2 is SVGEGT. The ends lost 1 base at V and 12 bases at J; junction bases unmatched: 6. CDR3 sequence: CASSYFGTSGMAQFF. DNA for the CDR3: TGTGCCAGCAGTTACTTCGGGACTAGCGGGATGGCGCAGTTCTTC.

This chain's CDR3 is CASSSKLWRVSNQPQHF. The CDR3 DNA follows: TGTGCCAGCAGTTCAAAATTGTGGAGGGTGAGCAATCAGCCCCAGCATTTT. This rearrangement joins TRBV27 to TRBJ1-5, with D uncertain. CDR1 is MNHEY, CDR2 SMNVEV, per germline (reference sequence). Trimming shortened V by 4 bases and J by 1 base, and 17 bases separated the two germline ends. This CDR3 contains 17 residues.

This clone was seen many times. CDR3 residues: CASSKKEDRNYGYTF. The CDR3 DNA reads as TGTGCCAGCAGCAAAAAAGAGGACAGGAACTATGGCTACACCTTC. The rearrangement links TRBV21-1 to TRBJ1-2; the table gives TRBD1 as D, unverified against the DNA. TRBV21-1 is annotated as a pseudogene. The CDR3 length is 15 residues.

The chain couples TRBV21-1 to TRBJ2-1; the D call TRBD2 from the table was never checked on the DNA. TRBV21-1 is a documented pseudogene. The CDR3 runs to 16 residues. CDR3 in amino acids: CASSKGLPSSYNEQFF. As DNA, the CDR3 is TGTGCCAGCAGCAAAGGTCTCCCTAGCTCCTACAATGAGCAGTTCTTC.